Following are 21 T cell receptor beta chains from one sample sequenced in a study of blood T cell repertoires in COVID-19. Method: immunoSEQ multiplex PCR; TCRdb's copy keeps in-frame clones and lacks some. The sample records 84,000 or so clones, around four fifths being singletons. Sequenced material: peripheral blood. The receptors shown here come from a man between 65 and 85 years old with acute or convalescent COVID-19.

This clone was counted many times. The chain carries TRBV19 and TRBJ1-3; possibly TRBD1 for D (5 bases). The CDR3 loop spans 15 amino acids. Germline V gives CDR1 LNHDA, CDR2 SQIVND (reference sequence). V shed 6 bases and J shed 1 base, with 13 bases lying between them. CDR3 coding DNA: TGTGCCAGTAGCTGGGGCGGAGGGTCTGGAAACACCATATATTTT. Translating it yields CASSWGGGSGNTIYF.

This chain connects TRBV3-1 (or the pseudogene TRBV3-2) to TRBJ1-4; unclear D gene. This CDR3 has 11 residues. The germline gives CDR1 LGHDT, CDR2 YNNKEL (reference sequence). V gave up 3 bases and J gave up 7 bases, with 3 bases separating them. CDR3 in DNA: TGTGCCAGCAGCCATAGTGAAAAACTGTTTTTT. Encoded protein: CASSHSEKLFF.

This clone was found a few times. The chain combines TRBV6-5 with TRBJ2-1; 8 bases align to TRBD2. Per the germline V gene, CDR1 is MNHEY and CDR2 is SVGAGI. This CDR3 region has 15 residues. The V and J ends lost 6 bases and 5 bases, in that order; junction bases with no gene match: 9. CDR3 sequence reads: CASSRGLADDNEQFF. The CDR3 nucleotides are TGTGCCAGCAGCCGAGGACTAGCAGATGACAATGAGCAGTTCTTC.

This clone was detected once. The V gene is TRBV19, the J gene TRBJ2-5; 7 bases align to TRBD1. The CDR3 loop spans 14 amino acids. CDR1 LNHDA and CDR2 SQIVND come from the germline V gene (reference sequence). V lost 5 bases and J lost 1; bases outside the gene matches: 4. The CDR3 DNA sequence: TGTGCCAGTAGTTCCCAGGGGGTCCAAGAGACCCAGTACTTC. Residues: CASSSQGVQETQYF.

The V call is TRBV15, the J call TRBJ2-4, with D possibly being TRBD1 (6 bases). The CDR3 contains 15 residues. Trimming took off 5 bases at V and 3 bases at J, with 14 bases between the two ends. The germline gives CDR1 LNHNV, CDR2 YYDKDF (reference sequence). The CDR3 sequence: CATSGTQDFKNIQYF. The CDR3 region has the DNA TGTGCCACCAGCGGGACACAGGATTTCAAAAACATTCAGTACTTC.

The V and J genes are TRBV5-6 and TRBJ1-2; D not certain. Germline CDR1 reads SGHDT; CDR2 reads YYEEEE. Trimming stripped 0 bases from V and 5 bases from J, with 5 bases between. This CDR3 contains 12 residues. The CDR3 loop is CASSLAVYGYTF. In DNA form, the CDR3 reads TGTGCCAGCAGCTTGGCGGTATATGGCTACACCTTC.

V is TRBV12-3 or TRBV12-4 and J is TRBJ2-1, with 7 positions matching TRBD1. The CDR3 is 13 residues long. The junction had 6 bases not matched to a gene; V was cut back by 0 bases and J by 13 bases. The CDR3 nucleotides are TGTGCCAGCAGTTTAGCCCGGACAGGTCAACAGTTCTTC. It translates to CASSLARTGQQFF.

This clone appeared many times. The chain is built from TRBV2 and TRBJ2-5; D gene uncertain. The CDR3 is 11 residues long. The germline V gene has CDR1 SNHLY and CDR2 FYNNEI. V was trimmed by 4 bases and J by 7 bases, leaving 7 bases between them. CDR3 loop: CASSGPGTQYF. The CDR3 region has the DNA TGTGCCAGCAGTGGACCAGGGACCCAGTACTTC.

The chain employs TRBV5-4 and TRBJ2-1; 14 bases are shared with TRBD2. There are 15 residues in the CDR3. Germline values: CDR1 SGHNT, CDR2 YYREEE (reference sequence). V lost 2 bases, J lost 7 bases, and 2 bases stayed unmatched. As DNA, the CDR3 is TGTGCCAGCAGCTTTAGACTAGCGGGGGGGAATGAGCAGTTCTTC. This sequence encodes CASSFRLAGGNEQFF.

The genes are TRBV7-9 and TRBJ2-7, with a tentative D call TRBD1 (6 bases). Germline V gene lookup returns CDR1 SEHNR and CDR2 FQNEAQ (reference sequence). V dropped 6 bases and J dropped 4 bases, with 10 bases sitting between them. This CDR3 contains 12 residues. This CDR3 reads CASSLQGYEQYF. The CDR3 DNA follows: TGTGCCAGCAGTTTACAGGGTTACGAGCAGTACTTC. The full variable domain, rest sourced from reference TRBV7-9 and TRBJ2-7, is DTGVSQNPRHKITKRGQNVTFRCDPISEHNRLYWYRQTLGQGPEFLTYFQNEAQLEKSRLLSDRFSAERPKGSFSTLEIQRTEQGDSAMYLCASSLQGYEQYFGPGTRLTVT.

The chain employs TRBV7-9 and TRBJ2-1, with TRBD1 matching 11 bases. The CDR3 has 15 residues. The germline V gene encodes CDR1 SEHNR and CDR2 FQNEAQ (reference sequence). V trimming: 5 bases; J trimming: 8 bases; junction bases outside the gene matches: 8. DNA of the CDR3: TGTGCCAGCAGCCATCTGGACAGGGGGCTCGATGAGCAGTTCTTC. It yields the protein CASSHLDRGLDEQFF.

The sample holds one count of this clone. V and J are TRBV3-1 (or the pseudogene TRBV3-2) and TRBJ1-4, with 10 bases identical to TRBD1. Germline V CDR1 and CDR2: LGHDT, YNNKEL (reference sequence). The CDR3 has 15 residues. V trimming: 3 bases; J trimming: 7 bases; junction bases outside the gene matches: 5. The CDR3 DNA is TGTGCCAGCAGCCATTACCGGGACAGGGGTGAAAAACTGTTTTTT. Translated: CASSHYRDRGEKLFF.

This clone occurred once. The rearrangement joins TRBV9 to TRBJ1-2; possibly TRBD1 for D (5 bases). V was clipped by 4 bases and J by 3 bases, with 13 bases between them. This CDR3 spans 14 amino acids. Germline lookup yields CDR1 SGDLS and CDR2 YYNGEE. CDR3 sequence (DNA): TGTGCCAGCAGCCCAGGTCCGGGGGACTATGGCTACACCTTC. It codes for CASSPGPGDYGYTF.

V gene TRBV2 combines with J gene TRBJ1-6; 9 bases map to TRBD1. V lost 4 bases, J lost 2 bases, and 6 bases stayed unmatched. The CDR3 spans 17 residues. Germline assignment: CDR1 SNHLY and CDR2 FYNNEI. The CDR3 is CASSVDRGLPYNSPLHF. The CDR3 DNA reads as TGTGCCAGCAGTGTGGACAGGGGTTTGCCCTATAATTCACCCCTCCACTTT.

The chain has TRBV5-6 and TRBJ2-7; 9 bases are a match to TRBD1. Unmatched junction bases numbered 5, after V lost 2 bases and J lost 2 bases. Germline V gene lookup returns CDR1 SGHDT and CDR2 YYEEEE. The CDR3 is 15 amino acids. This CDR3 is CASSFPGTGTYEQYF. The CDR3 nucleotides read TGTGCCAGCAGCTTTCCCGGGACAGGGACCTACGAGCAGTACTTC.

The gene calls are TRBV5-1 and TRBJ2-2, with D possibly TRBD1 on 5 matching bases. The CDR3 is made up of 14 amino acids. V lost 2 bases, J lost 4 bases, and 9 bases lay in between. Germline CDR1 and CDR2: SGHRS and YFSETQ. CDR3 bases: TGCGCCAGCAGCTTTGACAGTCCCACCGGGGAGCTGTTTTTT. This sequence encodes CASSFDSPTGELFF.

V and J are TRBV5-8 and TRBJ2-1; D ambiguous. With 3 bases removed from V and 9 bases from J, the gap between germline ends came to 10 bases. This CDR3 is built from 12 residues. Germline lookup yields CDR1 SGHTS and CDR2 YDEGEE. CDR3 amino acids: CASSSRVGEQFF. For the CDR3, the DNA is TGTGCCAGCAGCTCGCGCGTCGGTGAGCAGTTCTTC.

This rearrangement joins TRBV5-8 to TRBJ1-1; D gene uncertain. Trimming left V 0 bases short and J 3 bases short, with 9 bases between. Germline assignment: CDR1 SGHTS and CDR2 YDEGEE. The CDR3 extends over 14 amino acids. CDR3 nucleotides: TGTGCCAGCAGCTTGGGGTGGGGAGACACTGAAGCTTTCTTT. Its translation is CASSLGWGDTEAFF.

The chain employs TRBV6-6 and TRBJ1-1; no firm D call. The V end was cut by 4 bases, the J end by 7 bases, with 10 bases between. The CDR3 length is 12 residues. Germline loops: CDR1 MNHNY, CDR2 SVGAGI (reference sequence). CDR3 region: CASSSERNEAFF. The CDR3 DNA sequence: TGTGCCAGCAGTTCAGAGCGTAATGAAGCTTTCTTT.

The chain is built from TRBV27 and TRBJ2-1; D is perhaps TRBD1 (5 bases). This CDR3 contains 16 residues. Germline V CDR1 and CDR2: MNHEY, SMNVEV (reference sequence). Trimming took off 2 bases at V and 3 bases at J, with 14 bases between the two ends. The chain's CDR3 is CASSLRQGSRYNEQFF. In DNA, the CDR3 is TGTGCCAGCAGTTTACGGCAGGGTTCGCGCTACAATGAGCAGTTCTTC.

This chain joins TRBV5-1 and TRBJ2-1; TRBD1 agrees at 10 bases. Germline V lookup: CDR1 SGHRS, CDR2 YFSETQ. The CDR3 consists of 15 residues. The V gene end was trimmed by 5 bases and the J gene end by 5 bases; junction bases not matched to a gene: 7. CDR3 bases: TGCGCCAGCAGTGGGGACAGGGGTAACCACAATGAGCAGTTCTTC. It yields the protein CASSGDRGNHNEQFF.